This T cell receptor beta chain was found in a study of vaccination effects on CD4 cells after COVID-19. ViraFEST used viral peptide pools to expand antigen-specific CD4+ T cells before sequencing. It was after approximately 11 days of culture that CD4+ T cells were isolated. Infection dated between March and December 2020, before the Alpha, Beta and Delta variants reached the United States. With 5 bases removed from V and 4 bases from J, the gap between germline ends came to 14 bases. The germline V gene encodes CDR1 KGHSH and CDR2 LQKENI. The CDR3 covers 14 residues. As for this clone: Its antigen is currently unknown.

Sequencing was performed with immunoSEQ multiplex PCR; in TCRdb, only in-frame clones are kept and a portion is missing. The profile shows 55,000 to 90,000 clones, over 60% of them singletons. V and J are TRBV18 and TRBJ2-5; TRBD2 might be the D (5 bases). This TCR was sampled from a human donor who had a prior SARS-CoV-2 infection. The specimen was CD4+ T cells from PBMCs cultured with HIV peptides, collected before COVID-19 vaccination. Subset meaning: HIV-1 Nef peptide pool negative control/reference culture. CDR3 in amino acids: CASSSDIARETQYF. CDR3 coding DNA: TGTGCCAGCTCATCCGATATAGCGAGAGAGACCCAGTACTTC.